This TCR beta chain was captured by sequencing in a study of Ad26.COV2.S vaccination and SARS-CoV-2 variants listed by TCRdb under 2021. The study in broad terms: Donors in the vaccine arm were drawn from COV1001, a phase I-IIa trial of Ad26.COV2.S in healthy adults that was multicentre, randomized, double-blind and placebo-controlled. Blinding of investigators to trial group allocation was maintained during experiments and outcome assessment. Trial participants were randomized into five groups of five, in which low-dose or high-dose Ad26.COV2.S was given once or twice, or placebo was given on both occasions. The specificity and breadth of SARS-CoV-2-reactive T cell receptors after Ad26.COV2.S vaccination were assessed by TCRbeta repertoire sequencing. A total of 32 samples were included in the TCR-sequenced set, comprising around 19 Ad26.COV2.S vaccine recipients, 5 placebo recipients and 8 SARS-CoV-2 convalescent individuals. Dosing of Ad26.COV2.S was intramuscular, at either 5x10^10 or 1x10^11 viral particles, delivered as one shot or as two shots spaced 56 days apart. The full study reports these points: The study was not powered to compare responses between vaccine doses or regimens. The authors noted that total T cell responses may have been underestimated by the TCR breadth and depth analyses. Spike-specific TCR breadth was higher in Ad26.COV2.S recipients than in placebo recipients (P = 0.0014). Vaccine and placebo recipients had similar non-spike TCR breadth, a finding consistent with the vaccine containing only spike. After vaccination, substantial breadth of spike-specific CD8+ and CD4+ T cell responses was reported.

The immunoSEQ Assay was the method used to sequence TCRbeta CDR3 regions. After extraction, genomic DNA underwent amplification by bias-controlled multiplex PCR, followed by high-throughput sequencing. As for how the authors treated the data: To quantify the absolute abundance of every unique TCRbeta CDR3 region, sequences were collapsed and filtered. T cell fraction was estimated by normalization of TCRbeta template counts to usable DNA, with usable DNA being measured through amplification of reference genes present in all nucleated cells. Repertoire TCRs were annotated as SARS-CoV-2-specific by exact matching of V gene, CDR3 amino acid sequence and J gene to a known reactive TCR set. The reference SARS-CoV-2 TCR set was obtained from MIRA and was filtered for enrichment in COVID-19-positive ImmuneCODE repertoires, whereby public or cross-reactive TCRs were removed. Using the MIRA antigens, annotated TCRs were further analysed by specific ORF or by position within an ORF. Breadth was defined as the number of annotated unique rearrangements divided by the total number of unique productive rearrangements, and depth was defined as the summed frequency of the annotated unique rearrangements. Group comparisons of TCR breadth used two-sided Wilcoxon rank-sum tests. This is the immuneACCESS table as TCRdb keeps it, with only in-frame sequences that have V and J called. A part of the clones is gone; compared with another copy, unresolved V genes explain less than half, and the rest is unexplained. V and J calls and clone size follow that table, whereas D and trimming were derived from the DNA. The sample table contains around 300,000 clones; only one count was recorded for almost 90% of them. The ten largest clonotypes hold about 5% of the sample.

Per the publication, the treatment or condition label means: about 20 received Ad26.COV2.S at low or high dose, single or two shots; about 5 received placebo; per-sample allocation not given. Repertoires of vaccine and placebo recipients were sequenced from samples collected on day 63 after the first injection. Cohort 1b enrolled 20 to 30 adults aged 18-55 years at a single site in Boston, USA, between 29 July and 7 August 2020. As a vaccine, Ad26.COV2.S was a replication-incompetent adenovirus type 26 vector that expressed a prefusion-stabilized SARS-CoV-2 spike protein derived from the original Wuhan strain. Of note for this clone: This receptor's antigen is unknown. Base-call qualities are not available, and no considerably larger clone is one nucleotide away.

The CDR3 contains 12 residues, cysteine and phenylalanine counted. Just the 36-base CDR3 DNA is kept, in frame starting at base 1. V drops 9 bases and J drops 6 bases, leaving 14 bases in between. Via the germline V gene, CDR1 is ENHRY and CDR2 SYGVKD. The material was peripheral blood, obtained in a trial of Ad26.COV2.S vaccine versus placebo. The receptor's source is a person aged 18 to 59 who received the Ad26.COV2.S COVID-19 vaccine or a placebo. The chain links TRBV10-3 with TRBJ1-2; the D segment could be TRBD1, given 6 matching bases. The DNA sequence follows: TGTGCCATGGGGGCGAACAGGGATGGCTACACCTTC. Its translation is CAMGANRDGYTF.